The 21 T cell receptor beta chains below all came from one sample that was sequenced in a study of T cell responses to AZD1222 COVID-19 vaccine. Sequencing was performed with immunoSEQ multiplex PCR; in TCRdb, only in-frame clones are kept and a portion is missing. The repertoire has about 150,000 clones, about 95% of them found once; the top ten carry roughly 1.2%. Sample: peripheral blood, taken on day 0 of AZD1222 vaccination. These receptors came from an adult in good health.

The CDR3 DNA is TGTGCCAGCAGCGAGGTCTATAGCAATCAGCCCCAGCATTTT. Translated: CASSEVYSNQPQHF. The gene calls are TRBV6-5 and TRBJ1-5; D unresolved. The germline V and J ends were trimmed by 6 bases and 0 bases, with 9 bases remaining between them. The CDR3 covers 14 residues. CDR1 and CDR2 (germline): MNHEY, SVGAGI.

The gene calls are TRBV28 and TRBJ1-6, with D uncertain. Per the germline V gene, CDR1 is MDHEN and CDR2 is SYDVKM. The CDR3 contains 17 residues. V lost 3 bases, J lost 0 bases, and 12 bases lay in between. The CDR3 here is CASSFAPFFSYNSPLHF. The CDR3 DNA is TGTGCCAGCAGTTTCGCGCCTTTTTTCTCCTATAATTCACCCCTCCACTTT.

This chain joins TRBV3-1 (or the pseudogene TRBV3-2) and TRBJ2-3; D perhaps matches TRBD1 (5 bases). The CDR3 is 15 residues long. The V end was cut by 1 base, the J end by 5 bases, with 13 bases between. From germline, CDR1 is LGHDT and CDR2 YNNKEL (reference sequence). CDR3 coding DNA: TGTGCCAGCAGCCAAGGGACACCCGGACGAGATACGCAGTATTTT. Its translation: CASSQGTPGRDTQYF.

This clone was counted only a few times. The CDR3 DNA follows: TGTGCCAGTACTGGTGCCAGGGGGCTTCGGGGGAGCTCCTACAATGAGCAGTTCTTC. Encoded protein: CASTGARGLRGSSYNEQFF. V and J are TRBV19 and TRBJ2-1, with TRBD1 matching 8 bases. V shed 7 bases, J shed 0 bases, and the junction held 17 bases outside the gene matches. The length of the CDR3 is 19 residues. Germline CDR1 LNHDA, CDR2 SQIVND (reference sequence).

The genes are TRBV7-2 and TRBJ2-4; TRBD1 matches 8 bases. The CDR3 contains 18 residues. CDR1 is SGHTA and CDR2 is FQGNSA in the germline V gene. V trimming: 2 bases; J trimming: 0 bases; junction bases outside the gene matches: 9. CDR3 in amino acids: CASSLSLSGTGAKNIQYF. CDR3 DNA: TGTGCCAGCAGCTTATCCTTGTCCGGGACAGGAGCCAAAAACATTCAGTACTTC.

The CDR3 nucleotides read TGTGCCAGCAGCTTAGGGCAGGGTTACACTGAAGCTTTCTTT. Translation gives CASSLGQGYTEAFF. The chain is built from TRBV7-2 and TRBJ1-1, with a weak D call TRBD1 (5 bases). Germline V CDR1 and CDR2: SGHTA, FQGNSA. V gave up 1 base and J gave up 3 bases, with 9 bases separating them. The CDR3 has 14 residues.

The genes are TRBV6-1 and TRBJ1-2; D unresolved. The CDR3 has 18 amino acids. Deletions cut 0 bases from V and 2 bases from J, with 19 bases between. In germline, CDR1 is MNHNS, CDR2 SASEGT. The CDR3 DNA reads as TGTGCCAGCAGTGAAGCGTTGTACCTGGACGGAAGGAACTATGGCTACACCTTC. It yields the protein CASSEALYLDGRNYGYTF.

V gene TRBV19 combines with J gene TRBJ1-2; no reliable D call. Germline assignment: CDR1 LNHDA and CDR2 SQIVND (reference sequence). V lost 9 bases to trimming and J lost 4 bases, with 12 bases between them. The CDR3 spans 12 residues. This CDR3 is CASAQALYGYTF. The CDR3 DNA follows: TGTGCCAGCGCCCAGGCTCTCTATGGCTACACCTTC. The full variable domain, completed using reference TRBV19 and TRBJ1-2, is DGGITQSPKYLFRKEGQNVTLSCEQNLNHDAMYWYRQDPGQGLRLIYYSQIVNDFQKGDIAEGYSVSREKKESFPLTVTSAQKNPTAFYLCASAQALYGYTFGSGTRLTVV.

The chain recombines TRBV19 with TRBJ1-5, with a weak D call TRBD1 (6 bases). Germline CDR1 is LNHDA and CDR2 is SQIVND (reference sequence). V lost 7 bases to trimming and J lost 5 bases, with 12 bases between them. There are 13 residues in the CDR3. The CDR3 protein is CASNAGAHQPQHF. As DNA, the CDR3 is TGTGCCAGTAACGCAGGGGCCCATCAGCCCCAGCATTTT.

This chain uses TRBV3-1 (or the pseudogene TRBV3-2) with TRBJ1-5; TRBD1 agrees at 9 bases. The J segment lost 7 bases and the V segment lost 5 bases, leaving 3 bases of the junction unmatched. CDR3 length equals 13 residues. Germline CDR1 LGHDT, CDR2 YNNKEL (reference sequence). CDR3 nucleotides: TGTGCCAGCAGCTTTGACAGGGGGCAGCCCCAGCATTTT. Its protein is CASSFDRGQPQHF.

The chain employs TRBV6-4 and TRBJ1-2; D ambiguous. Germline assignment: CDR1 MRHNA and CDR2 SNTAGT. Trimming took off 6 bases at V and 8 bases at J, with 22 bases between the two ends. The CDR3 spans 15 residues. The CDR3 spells CASSRGGGLPRGYTF. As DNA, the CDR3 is TGTGCCAGCAGCCGGGGTGGTGGTCTTCCTAGGGGCTACACCTTC.

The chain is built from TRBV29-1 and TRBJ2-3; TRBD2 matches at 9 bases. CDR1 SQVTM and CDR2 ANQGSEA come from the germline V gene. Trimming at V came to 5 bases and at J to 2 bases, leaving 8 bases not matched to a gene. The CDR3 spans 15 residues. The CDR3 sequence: CSVLGREGHTDTQYF. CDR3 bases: TGCAGCGTTCTTGGGCGGGAGGGCCACACAGATACGCAGTATTTT.

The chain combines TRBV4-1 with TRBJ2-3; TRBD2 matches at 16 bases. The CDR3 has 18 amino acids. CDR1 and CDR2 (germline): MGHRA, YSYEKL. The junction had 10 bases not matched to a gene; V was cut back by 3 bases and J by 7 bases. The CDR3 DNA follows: TGCGCCAGCAGCCAGGGACCGGGACTAGCGGGAGGGACGTATACGCAGTATTTT. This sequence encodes CASSQGPGLAGGTYTQYF.

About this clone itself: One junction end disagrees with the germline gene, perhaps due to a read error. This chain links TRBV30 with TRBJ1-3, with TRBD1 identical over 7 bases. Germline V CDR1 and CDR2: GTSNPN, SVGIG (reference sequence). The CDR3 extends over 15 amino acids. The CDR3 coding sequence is TGTGCCTGGAGGGATCTCAGGGGGATTGGAGACACCATATATTTT. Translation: CAWRDLRGIGDTIYF.

The chain's CDR3 is CATSGAVNYGYTF. As DNA, the CDR3 is TGTGCCACCTCGGGGGCGGTCAACTATGGCTACACCTTC. The rearrangement uses TRBV10-3 and TRBJ1-2, with D possibly TRBD1 on 6 matching bases. There are 13 residues in the CDR3. Between the trimmed V and J ends, which lost 10 bases and 2 bases, there was a span of 14 bases. Germline CDR1 is ENHRY and CDR2 is SYGVKD.

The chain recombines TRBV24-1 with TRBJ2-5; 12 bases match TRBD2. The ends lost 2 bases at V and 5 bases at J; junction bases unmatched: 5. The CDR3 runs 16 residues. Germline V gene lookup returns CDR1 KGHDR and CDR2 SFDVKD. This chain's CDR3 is CATSDSLAGGMETQYF. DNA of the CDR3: TGTGCCACCAGTGATTCACTAGCGGGGGGTATGGAGACCCAGTACTTC.

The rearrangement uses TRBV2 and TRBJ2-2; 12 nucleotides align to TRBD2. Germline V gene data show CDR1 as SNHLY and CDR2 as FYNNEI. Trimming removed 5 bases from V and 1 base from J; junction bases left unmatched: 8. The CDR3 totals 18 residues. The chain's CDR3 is CASSRPTSGGWNTGELFF. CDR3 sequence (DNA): TGTGCCAGCAGTAGACCGACTAGCGGGGGCTGGAACACCGGGGAGCTGTTTTTT.

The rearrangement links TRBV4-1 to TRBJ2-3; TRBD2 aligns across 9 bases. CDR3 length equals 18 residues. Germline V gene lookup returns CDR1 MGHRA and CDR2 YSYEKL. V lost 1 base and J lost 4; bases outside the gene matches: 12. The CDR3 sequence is CASSQVKMGGGAPDTQYF. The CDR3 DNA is TGCGCCAGCAGCCAAGTTAAGATGGGCGGGGGGGCCCCAGATACGCAGTATTTT.

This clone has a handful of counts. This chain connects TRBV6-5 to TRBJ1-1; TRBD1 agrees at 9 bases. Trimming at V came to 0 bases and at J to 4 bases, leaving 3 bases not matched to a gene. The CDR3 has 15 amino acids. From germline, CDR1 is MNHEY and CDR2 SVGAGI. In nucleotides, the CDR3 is TGTGCCAGCAGTTACTCTCCGGACAGGGGCACTGAAGCTTTCTTT. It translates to CASSYSPDRGTEAFF.

CDR3 region: CASSPGTDGYTF. CDR3 DNA: TGTGCCAGCAGTCCAGGGACTGATGGCTACACCTTC. The chain employs TRBV27 and TRBJ1-2; D is perhaps TRBD1 (5 bases). Looked up from germline, CDR1 is MNHEY and CDR2 is SMNVEV (reference sequence). With 5 bases removed from V and 6 bases from J, the gap between germline ends came to 10 bases. CDR3 size: 12 residues.

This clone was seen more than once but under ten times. The CDR3 here is CASQSGQEGEYF. The DNA of the CDR3 is TGTGCCAGCCAATCGGGACAGGAAGGCGAGTATTTT. The chain uses TRBV18 and TRBJ2-3, with TRBD1 matching 8 bases. CDR3 size: 12 residues. Germline CDR1 is KGHSH and CDR2 is LQKENI. The ends lost 8 bases at V and 13 bases at J; junction bases unmatched: 11.